This T cell receptor beta chain was observed in a study of T-cell reconstitution after alpha-beta-depleted transplantation in children. TCRbeta library preparation incorporated unique molecular identifiers. TCRdb passed the PCR reads through MiXCR, listing each CDR3 protein once. The data contain a few hundred thousand distinct CDR3 sequences, 20% to 30% of them singletons. This clonotype was counted once. At one of its ends the junction is not consistent with the germline gene, which may arise from a read error. Germline-derived CDR1 and CDR2 are DFQATT and SNEGSKA (reference sequence). The CDR3 loop spans 16 amino acids.

This clonotype was sampled from a male patient between 10 and 17 years old who had a stem cell transplant for acute lymphoblastic leukemia, so the T cells may come from the graft donor. The J gene is TRBJ2-1, the V gene TRBV20-1, with 8 bases lining up with TRBD2. This specimen was PBMCs, mostly from graft donor cells, taken 180 days after TCRalphabeta/CD19-depleted stem cell transplant. The CDR3 protein is CCARGVTSVPSNEQFF. CDR3 DNA sequence: TGCTGTGCTAGAGGGGTGACTAGCGTACCATCCAATGAGCAGTTCTTC.